The 4 T cell receptor beta chains below come from one sample, sequenced in a study of blood T cell repertoires in COVID-19. The protocol was immunoSEQ multiplex PCR, while the TCRdb copy is restricted to in-frame clones and leaves out a portion. Of around 700,000 clones in the sample, just under 90% were seen once. The sample was peripheral blood. These receptors originate from a woman between 18 and 29 years old with acute or convalescent COVID-19.

Regarding this clone: Additional DNA sequences in this sample encode the identical CDR3. V and J are TRBV9 and TRBJ2-7; D unresolved. This CDR3 is built from 15 residues. V was pared by 0 bases and J by 0 bases, with 10 bases between. Germline assignment: CDR1 SGDLS and CDR2 YYNGEE. In DNA form, the CDR3 reads TGTGCCAGCAGCGTAGAAGGTACGGGCTCCTACGAGCAGTACTTC. It specifies CASSVEGTGSYEQYF.

This chain joins TRBV7-9 and TRBJ2-1, with 8 bases identical to TRBD2. CDR3 length equals 18 residues. In germline, CDR1 is SEHNR, CDR2 FQNEAQ (reference sequence). V was clipped by 1 base and J by 4 bases; unmatched bases: 12. The CDR3, as DNA: TGTGCCAGCAGCTTAGAACAACTCGCGGGGGGTTTTTACAATGAGCAGTTCTTC. Residues: CASSLEQLAGGFYNEQFF.

V usage is TRBV3-1 (or the pseudogene TRBV3-2) and J usage is TRBJ1-5; 10 bases align to TRBD1. The germline V gene has CDR1 LGHDT and CDR2 YNNKEL (reference sequence). The CDR3 totals 15 residues. V gave up 4 bases and J gave up 6 bases; unmatched junction bases: 6. This CDR3 is CASSRGTGAPQPQHF. CDR3 nucleotides: TGTGCCAGCAGCCGCGGGACAGGGGCCCCTCAGCCCCAGCATTTT.

CDR3 DNA sequence: TGTGCCAGCAGCGTGTGGACAGACCCTAACTATGGCTACACCTTC. Translated, it gives CASSVWTDPNYGYTF. This chain joins TRBV9 and TRBJ1-2, with D possibly matching TRBD1 (6 bases). This CDR3 has 15 amino acids. V was clipped by 2 bases and J by 0 bases, with 11 bases between them. The germline V gene has CDR1 SGDLS and CDR2 YYNGEE.